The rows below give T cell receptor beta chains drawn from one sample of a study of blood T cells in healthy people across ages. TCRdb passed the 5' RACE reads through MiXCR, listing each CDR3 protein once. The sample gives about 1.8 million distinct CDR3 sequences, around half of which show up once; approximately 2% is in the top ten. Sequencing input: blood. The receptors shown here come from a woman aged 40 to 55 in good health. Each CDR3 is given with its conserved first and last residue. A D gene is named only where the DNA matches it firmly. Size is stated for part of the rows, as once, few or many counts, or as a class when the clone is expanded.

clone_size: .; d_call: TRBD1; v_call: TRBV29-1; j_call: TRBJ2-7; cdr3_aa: CSVFSLDRKTASSYEQYF; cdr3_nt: TGCAGCGTTTTTTCTCTGGACAGGAAGACCGCTAGCTCCTACGAGCAGTACTTC
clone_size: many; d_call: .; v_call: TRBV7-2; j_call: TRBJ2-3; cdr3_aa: CASRRTVSTDTQYF; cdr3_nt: TGTGCCAGCAGGCGGACAGTAAGCACAGATACGCAGTATTTT
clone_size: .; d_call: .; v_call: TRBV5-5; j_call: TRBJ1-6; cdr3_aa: CASSHRDTNSPLHF; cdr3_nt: TGTGCCAGCAGCCACCGGGACACTAATTCACCCCTCCACTTT
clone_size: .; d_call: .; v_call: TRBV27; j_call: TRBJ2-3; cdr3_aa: CASRLLLRTDTQYF; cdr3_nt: TGTGCCAGCAGACTACTTCTCCGCACAGATACGCAGTATTTT
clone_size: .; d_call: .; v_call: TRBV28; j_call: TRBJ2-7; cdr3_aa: CASSSSGLGNYEQYF; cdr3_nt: TGTGCCAGCAGTTCCTCTGGACTGGGGAACTACGAGCAGTACTTC
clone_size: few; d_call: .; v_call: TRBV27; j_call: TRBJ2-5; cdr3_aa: CASSLLAVFSRQETQYF; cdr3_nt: TGTGCCAGCAGTTTATTGGCGGTGTTTAGCCGTCAAGAGACCCAGTACTTC
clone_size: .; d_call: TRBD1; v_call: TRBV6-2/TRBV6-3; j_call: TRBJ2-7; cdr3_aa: CASRGTGTNEQYF; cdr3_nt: TGTGCCAGCAGGGGGACAGGGACAAACGAGCAGTACTTC
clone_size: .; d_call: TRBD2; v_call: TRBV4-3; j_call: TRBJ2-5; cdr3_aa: CASSQLAGPSGTQYF; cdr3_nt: TGCGCCAGCAGCCAACTAGCGGGACCTTCAGGGACCCAGTACTTC
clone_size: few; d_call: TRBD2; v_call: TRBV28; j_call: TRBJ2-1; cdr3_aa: CASSFPPTTSGGLNEQFF; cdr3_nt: TGTGCCAGCAGTTTCCCCCCGACCACTAGCGGGGGTTTGAATGAGCAGTTCTTC
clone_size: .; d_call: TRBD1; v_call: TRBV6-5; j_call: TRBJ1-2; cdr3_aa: CASSPGTGVALWGYTF; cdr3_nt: TGTGCCAGCAGTCCTGGGACAGGGGTGGCTCTATGGGGCTACACCTTC
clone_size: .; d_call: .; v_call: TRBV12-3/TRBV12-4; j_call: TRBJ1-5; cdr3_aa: CASRKGVGQPQHF; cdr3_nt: TGTGCCAGCAGGAAGGGGGTTGGGCAGCCCCAGCATTTT
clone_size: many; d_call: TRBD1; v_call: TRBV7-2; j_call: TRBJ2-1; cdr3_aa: CASSLGQGGYNEQFF; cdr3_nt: TGTGCCAGCAGCTTAGGACAGGGGGGCTACAATGAGCAGTTCTTC
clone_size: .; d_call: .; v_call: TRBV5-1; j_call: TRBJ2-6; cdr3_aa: CAGSLARDSGANVLTF; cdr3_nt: TGCGCCGGCAGCTTGGCCAGGGACTCTGGGGCCAACGTCCTGACTTTC
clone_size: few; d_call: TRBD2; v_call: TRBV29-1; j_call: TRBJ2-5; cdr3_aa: CSVEPSGVETQYF; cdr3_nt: TGCAGCGTTGAGCCTAGCGGGGTAGAGACCCAGTACTTC
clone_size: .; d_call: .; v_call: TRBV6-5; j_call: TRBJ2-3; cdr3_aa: CASSYIFPDSYTDTQYF; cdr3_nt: TGTGCCAGCAGTTACATATTCCCGGACAGCTACACAGATACGCAGTATTTT
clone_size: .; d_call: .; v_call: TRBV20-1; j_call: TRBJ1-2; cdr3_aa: CSARDYGAVLNYGYTF; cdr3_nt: TGCAGTGCTAGAGATTATGGGGCAGTACTTAACTATGGCTACACCTTC
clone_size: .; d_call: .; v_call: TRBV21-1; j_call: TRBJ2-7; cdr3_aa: CASSKAVGPYEQYF; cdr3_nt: TGTGCCAGCAGCAAAGCCGTGGGACCCTACGAGCAGTACTTC
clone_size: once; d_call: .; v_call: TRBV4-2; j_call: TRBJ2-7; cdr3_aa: CASRGSGPFGYEQYF; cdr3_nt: TGTGCCAGCAGAGGCTCGGGCCCATTCGGGTACGAGCAGTACTTC
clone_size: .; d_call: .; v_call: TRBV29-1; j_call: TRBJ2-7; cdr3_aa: CSVERSRGRVTQYF; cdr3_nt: TGCAGCGTTGAAAGGTCCAGGGGCCGTGTAACCCAGTACTTC
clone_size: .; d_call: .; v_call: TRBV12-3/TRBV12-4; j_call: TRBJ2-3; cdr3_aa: CASSLGGRATGDTQYF; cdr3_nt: TGTGCCAGCAGTTTGGGGGGACGAGCAACTGGAGATACGCAGTATTTT